This TCR beta chain was identified during a study of blood T cell repertoires in COVID-19. Study summary: The United States, Italy and Spain were the sources of the acute and convalescent COVID-19 samples.

The CDR3 contains 14 residues. V lost 0 bases and J lost 0, with 6 bases in between. Germline V CDR1 and CDR2: SGHRS, YFSETQ. Per the authors' pipeline: Reference gene primer amplification yielded estimated nucleated cell counts. Clones were sequenced by immunoSEQ multiplex PCR, and TCRdb holds only the in-frame ones, with some missing. The V and J calls and the clone size are those of that table, but D and trimming were determined from the DNA. The table lists around 130,000 clones, approximately 88% of them singletons. The specimen sequenced was peripheral blood. The sequence came from an elderly woman with acute or convalescent COVID-19. The chain is built from TRBV5-1 and TRBJ1-1; D is possibly TRBD1 (5 bases). As DNA, the CDR3 is TGCGCCAGCAGCTTGGGACAGATGAACACTGAAGCTTTCTTT. Its translation: CASSLGQMNTEAFF.